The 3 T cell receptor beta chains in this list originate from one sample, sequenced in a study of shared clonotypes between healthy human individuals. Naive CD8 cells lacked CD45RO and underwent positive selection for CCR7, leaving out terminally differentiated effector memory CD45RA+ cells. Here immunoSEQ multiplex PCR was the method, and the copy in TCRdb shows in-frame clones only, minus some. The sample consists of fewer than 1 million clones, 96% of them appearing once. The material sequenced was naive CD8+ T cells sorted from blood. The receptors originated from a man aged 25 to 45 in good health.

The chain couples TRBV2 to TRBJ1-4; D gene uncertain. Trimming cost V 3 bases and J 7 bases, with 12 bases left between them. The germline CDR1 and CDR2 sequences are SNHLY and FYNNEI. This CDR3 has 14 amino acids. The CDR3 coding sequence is TGTGCCAGCAGTGAGGCTAATTCGGGTGAAAAACTGTTTTTT. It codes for CASSEANSGEKLFF. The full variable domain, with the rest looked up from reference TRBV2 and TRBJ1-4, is EPEVTQTPSHQVTQMGQEVILRCVPISNHLYFYWYRQILGQKVEFLVSFYNNEISEKSEIFDDQFSVERPDGSNFTLKIRSTKLEDSAMYFCASSEANSGEKLFFGSGTQLSVL.

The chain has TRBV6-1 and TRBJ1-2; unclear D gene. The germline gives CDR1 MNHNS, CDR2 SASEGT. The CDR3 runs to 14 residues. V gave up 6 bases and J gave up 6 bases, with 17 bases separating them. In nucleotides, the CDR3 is TGTGCCAGCAGCCACCAAATAAACCGAGATGGCTACACCTTC. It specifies CASSHQINRDGYTF.

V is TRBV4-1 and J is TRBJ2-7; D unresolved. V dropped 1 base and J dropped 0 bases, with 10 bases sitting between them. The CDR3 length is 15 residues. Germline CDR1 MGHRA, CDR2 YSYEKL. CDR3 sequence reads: CASSQAAGLSYEQYF. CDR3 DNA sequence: TGCGCCAGCAGCCAAGCAGCAGGTCTCTCCTACGAGCAGTACTTC.